Listed below are T cell receptor beta chains from one sample, sequenced in a study of cytomegalovirus exposure and HLA in healthy donors. Generated by immunoSEQ multiplex PCR, the TCRdb table keeps only in-frame clones and is missing some. The repertoire has approximately 97,000 clones, about 80% of them found once; the top ten carry approximately 3.4%. The sequenced material came from PBMCs. Source of these receptors: a male donor in good health and CMV-seropositive. Both conserved end residues are part of each CDR3. A D gene is named only where the DNA matches it firmly. Size values are once, few and many counts, or a class for expanded clones, and some rows have none.

v_gene	abundance	j_gene	d_gene	CDR3nt	CDR3aa
TRBV5-1	.	TRBJ2-7	TRBD1	TGCGCCAGCAGCTTGGCGGGACAGGGGTACGAGCAGTACTTC	CASSLAGQGYEQYF
TRBV6-5	.	TRBJ1-1	.	TGTGCCAGCAGTCCATACTTTTCCCCCGCGGGTGAAGCTTTCTTT	CASSPYFSPAGEAFF
TRBV6-1	once	TRBJ1-3	TRBD1	TGTGCCAGCTCCCCGGGACAGGGAGGAAACACCATATATTTT	CASSPGQGGNTIYF
TRBV4-3	.	TRBJ1-5	TRBD1	TGCGCCAGCAGCCAAGGCGACAGGGAACCCCCAGAGGGCAATCAGCCCCAGCATTTT	CASSQGDREPPEGNQPQHF
TRBV6-1	.	TRBJ2-3	TRBD2	TGTGCCAGCAGGGTTAGCGGGGGGTTAGATACGCAGTATTTT	CASRVSGGLDTQYF
TRBV2	.	TRBJ2-3	TRBD2	TGTGCCAGCAGTGACATAGCGGGGGCCACAGATACGCAGTATTTT	CASSDIAGATDTQYF
TRBV23-1	.	TRBJ2-1	TRBD2	TGCGCCAGCAGGACGCCGGGACTAGGCCACAATGAGCAGTTCTTC	CASRTPGLGHNEQFF
TRBV5-8	few	TRBJ1-3	.	TGTGCCAGCCTCCCGGCGGGCAGCTCTGGAAACACCATATATTTT	CASLPAGSSGNTIYF
TRBV13	.	TRBJ2-1	.	TGTGCCAGCAGCGGGCAGGGGCACTACAATGAGCAGTTCTTC	CASSGQGHYNEQFF
TRBV30	.	TRBJ1-5	TRBD1	TGTGCCTGGAGTGGGGACAGGTGGGACCAGCCCCAGCATTTT	CAWSGDRWDQPQHF
TRBV10-2	.	TRBJ2-1	.	TGCGCCAGCAGTGATCCGACAGTAAGTGAGCAGTTCTTC	CASSDPTVSEQFF
TRBV5-6	.	TRBJ1-2	.	TGTGCCAGCAGCTTGGCCGGCCAGGGGATGTATGGCTACACCTTC	CASSLAGQGMYGYTF
TRBV7-8	.	TRBJ2-7	TRBD1	TGTGCCAGCAGCCTACAGGGGCTCTACGAGCAGTACTTC	CASSLQGLYEQYF
TRBV4-2	.	TRBJ2-7	.	TGTGCCAGCAGCCAAGATCGCCGGGGATACGAGCAGTACTTC	CASSQDRRGYEQYF
TRBV4-1	.	TRBJ2-7	.	TGCGCCAGCAGGGGTTCGGCGGGGTCCGAGCAGTACTTC	CASRGSAGSEQYF
TRBV27	.	TRBJ1-6	.	TGTGCCTCGTCTTTCGGGAGGAATTCACCCCTCCACTTT	CASSFGRNSPLHF
TRBV6-6	.	TRBJ2-1	.	TGTGCCGCCGGGGACTACAATGAGCAGTTCTTC	CAAGDYNEQFF
TRBV6-5	.	TRBJ2-7	TRBD2	TGTGCCAGCAGTTACGCGGGGGACGGCTACGAGCAGTACTTC	CASSYAGDGYEQYF
TRBV15	.	TRBJ2-2	TRBD2	TGTGCCACCAGCAGAGGGACTAGCAGTAGCACCGGGGAGCTGTTTTTT	CATSRGTSSSTGELFF
TRBV6-5	.	TRBJ1-1	TRBD1	TGTGCCAGCAGTAGAGGACAGGGGGGAATAACTGAAGCTTTCTTT	CASSRGQGGITEAFF
TRBV30	.	TRBJ1-6	TRBD1	TGTGCCTGGAGTCTAGGGACAGGGGCAAATTCACCCCTCCACTTT	CAWSLGTGANSPLHF
TRBV5-1	.	TRBJ2-7	TRBD2	TGCGCCAGCAGCTTGGGGCCTAGCGGGGGTAATACCTACGAGCAGTACTTC	CASSLGPSGGNTYEQYF
TRBV9	.	TRBJ2-3	TRBD2	TGTGCCAGCAGCTCCCCCGGGACTAGCGGGGGGGCGATAGATACGCAGTATTTT	CASSSPGTSGGAIDTQYF
TRBV5-1	.	TRBJ2-3	TRBD2	TGCGCCAGCAGCTCGGGGGGGGATACGCAGTATTTT	CASSSGGDTQYF
TRBV2	.	TRBJ1-2	.	TGTGCCAGCAAGGGGGACATCGGTTATGGCTACACCTTC	CASKGDIGYGYTF
TRBV25-1	.	TRBJ2-7	.	TGTGCAGCAGCAGGGTACGGCTACGAGCAGTACTTC	CAAAGYGYEQYF
TRBV25-1	.	TRBJ2-7	.	TGTGCCAGCAGTGCACCTTTCCCCGACAAGACCTACGAGCAGTACTTC	CASSAPFPDKTYEQYF
TRBV5-4	.	TRBJ2-2	.	TGTGCCAGCAGCTTTGGCCAGAATCTGAACACCGGGGAGCTGTTTTTT	CASSFGQNLNTGELFF
TRBV18	.	TRBJ1-1	TRBD1	TGTGCCAGCTCGCCTTTTAGTCGTTGGGACAGGGGTCGAGAGAACACTGAAGCTTTCTTT	CASSPFSRWDRGRENTEAFF
TRBV4-1	.	TRBJ2-1	TRBD2	TGCGCCAGCAGCCAGGGACTAGCGGAACCTTATTACAATGAGCAGTTCTTC	CASSQGLAEPYYNEQFF
TRBV4-1	once	TRBJ2-5	TRBD2	TGCGCCAGCAGCCTCTCCGGGACTAGCGGGGAGACCCAGTACTTC	CASSLSGTSGETQYF
TRBV2	.	TRBJ2-1	TRBD1	TGTGCCAGCAGTAGTAGGGACAGGGGACCCAACAATGAGCAGTTCTTC	CASSSRDRGPNNEQFF
TRBV30	.	TRBJ2-3	.	TGTGCCTGGACCGGACAGTACACAGATACGCAGTATTTT	CAWTGQYTDTQYF
TRBV9	.	TRBJ2-7	.	TGTGCCAGCAGCGTAGATGAGCCCTCCTCCCCGCAGTACTTC	CASSVDEPSSPQYF
TRBV30	.	TRBJ2-5	.	TGTGCCTGGAGTTCCGGTCGAGAAGAGACCCAGTACTTC	CAWSSGREETQYF